This TCR beta chain originates from a study of OX40 agonist ivuxolimab in advanced cancers. Germline V gene sequence: CDR1 SQVTM, CDR2 ANQGSEA. The CDR3 is 16 residues long. Trimming cost V 1 base and J 2 bases, with 17 bases left between them. Produced via immunoSEQ multiplex PCR; TCRdb's table is partial and in-frame only. This sample has around 49,000 clones; roughly 89% occur once, and the top ten carry 10%. The V and J genes are TRBV29-1 and TRBJ2-5, with D perhaps being TRBD1 or TRBD2 (7 bases each). The sequence derives from an adult with an advanced solid tumor such as melanoma, head and neck, liver or kidney cancer. This specimen consisted of CD4+ or CD8+ T cells sorted from blood, obtained in a trial of the OX40 agonist ivuxolimab. CDR3 residues: CSVEGGEGTVQETQYF. In nucleotides, the CDR3 is TGCAGCGTTGAAGGGGGGGAGGGGACAGTGCAAGAGACCCAGTACTTC.